This T cell receptor (beta chain) was recorded in a study of T cell repertoires in ileal Crohn's disease. The CDR3 runs 15 residues. The V end lost 3 bases, the J end lost 4 bases, and 13 bases lay between the germline ends. Germline values: CDR1 LGHNA, CDR2 YSLEER. TCRdb's table, derived via immunoSEQ multiplex PCR, lists solely in-frame clones and lacks some. The sample has under 4,000 clones; approximately 95% are singletons. Time point described: inflamed ileum from the surgical specimen. This sequence originates from an adult with Crohn's disease. V and J are TRBV4-3 and TRBJ2-1; D is unclear. The specimen sequenced was ileal tissue. The CDR3 sequence: CASSHTSKEYNEQFF. CDR3 sequence (DNA): TGCGCCAGCAGCCATACTTCTAAGGAGTACAATGAGCAGTTCTTC.